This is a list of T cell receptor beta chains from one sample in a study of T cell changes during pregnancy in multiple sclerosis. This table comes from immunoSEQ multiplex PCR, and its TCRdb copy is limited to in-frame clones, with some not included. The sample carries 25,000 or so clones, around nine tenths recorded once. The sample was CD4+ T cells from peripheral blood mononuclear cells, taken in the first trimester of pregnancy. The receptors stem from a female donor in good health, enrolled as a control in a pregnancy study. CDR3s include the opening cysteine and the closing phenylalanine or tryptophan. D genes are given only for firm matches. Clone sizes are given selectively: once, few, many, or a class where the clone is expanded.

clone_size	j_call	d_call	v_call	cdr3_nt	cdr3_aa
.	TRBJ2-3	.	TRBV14	TGTGCCAGCAGCCAAGGCGGGGCTATCACAGATACGCAGTATTTT	CASSQGGAITDTQYF
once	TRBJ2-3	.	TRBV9	TGTGCCAGCAGCGTAGAGGGGACTAGCACAGATACGCAGTATTTT	CASSVEGTSTDTQYF
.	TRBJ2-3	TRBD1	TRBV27	TGTGCCAGCAGTCCGACAGGGAACACAGATACGCAGTATTTT	CASSPTGNTDTQYF
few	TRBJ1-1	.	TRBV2	TGTGCCAGCAGTCGACAGGACATGAACACTGAAGCTTTCTTT	CASSRQDMNTEAFF
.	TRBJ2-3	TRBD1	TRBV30	TGTGCCTGGAGTGTTAACTATCCGGGACAGGGGACAGATACGCAGTATTTT	CAWSVNYPGQGTDTQYF
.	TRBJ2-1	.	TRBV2	TGTGCCAGCAGTGACAGGAGGGGCCAAGTAGAGTTCTTC	CASSDRRGQVEFF
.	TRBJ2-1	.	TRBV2	TGTGCCAGCAGTGAAGTGCGGGACCAAATCAATGAGCAGTTCTTC	CASSEVRDQINEQFF
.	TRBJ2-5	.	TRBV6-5	TGTGCCAGCAGTTACTCGAGGATTCAAGAGACCCAGTACTTC	CASSYSRIQETQYF
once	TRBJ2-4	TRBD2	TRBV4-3	TGCGCCAGCAGCCCTGGGACTAGAGGGGAACTAGCCAAAAACATTCAGTACTTC	CASSPGTRGELAKNIQYF
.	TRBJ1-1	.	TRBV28	TGTGCCAGCAGTTACGGTGAAGCTTTCTTT	CASSYGEAFF
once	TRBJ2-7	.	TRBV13	TGTGCCAGCAGCTTAGGACCCCGGTTTGTCTCCTACGAGCAGTACTTC	CASSLGPRFVSYEQYF
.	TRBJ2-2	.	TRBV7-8	TGTGCCAGCAGCTACGATGGGGCAGTCGGGGAGCTGTTTTTT	CASSYDGAVGELFF
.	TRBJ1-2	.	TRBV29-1	TGCAGCGCCCAATCCCCACAGGGCCTGATCGGGGGCTACACCTTC	CSAQSPQGLIGGYTF
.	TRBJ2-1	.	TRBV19	TGTGCCAGTAGCCCTACCGGGAATGAGCAGTTCTTC	CASSPTGNEQFF
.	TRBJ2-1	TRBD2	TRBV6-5	TGTGCCAGCCGTCCGGCGGGGGGGCGGAATGAGCAGTTCTTC	CASRPAGGRNEQFF
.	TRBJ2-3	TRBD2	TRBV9	TGTGCCAGCAGCGTTACCGGGGGGGCCACTCGAGCGCAGTATTTT	CASSVTGGATRAQYF
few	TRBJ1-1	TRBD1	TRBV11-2	TGTGCCAGCAGCCCCGAATCCCTCCGGGACAGGGACCAGAACACTGAAGCTTTCTTT	CASSPESLRDRDQNTEAFF
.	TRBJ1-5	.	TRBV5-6	TGTGCCAGCAGCTTGGCAGGGGGCAATCAGCCCCAGCATTTT	CASSLAGGNQPQHF
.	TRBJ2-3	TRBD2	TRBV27	TGTGCCAGCAGTTTAAGGTTCAGTGGGACTAGCGGGAGTTACACAGATACGCAGTATTTT	CASSLRFSGTSGSYTDTQYF
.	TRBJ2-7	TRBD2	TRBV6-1	TGTGCCAGCAGTGAAGCCGGGACTAGCTCCTACGAGCAGTACTTC	CASSEAGTSSYEQYF
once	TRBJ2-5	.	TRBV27	TGTGCCAGCAGTTGGACGGCGGGAGAGACCCAGTACTTC	CASSWTAGETQYF
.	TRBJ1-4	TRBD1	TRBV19	TGTGCCAGCGAGGGACAGGGGGAAGAAAAACTGTTTTTT	CASEGQGEEKLFF
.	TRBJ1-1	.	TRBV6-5	TGTGCCAGCAGTTACTCGAAGTGGACAGATGAAGCTTTCTTT	CASSYSKWTDEAFF
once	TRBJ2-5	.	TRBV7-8	TGTGCCAGCAGCTTAGTCCGGGAGACCCAGTACTTC	CASSLVRETQYF
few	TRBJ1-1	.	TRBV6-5	TGTGCCACGACACCCCCGGGAAAAAGCACTGAAGCTTTCTTT	CATTPPGKSTEAFF
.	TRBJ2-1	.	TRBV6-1	TGTGCCAGCAGTGAGCAGGTGGAATCGGTTGAGCAGTTCTTC	CASSEQVESVEQFF
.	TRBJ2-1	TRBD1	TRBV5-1	TGCGCCAGCCTACTGGGACAGGGCTACAATGAGCAGTTCTTC	CASLLGQGYNEQFF
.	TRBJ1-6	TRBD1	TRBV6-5	TGTGCCAGCAATTTACAGGGGAAAAATTCACCCCTCCACTTT	CASNLQGKNSPLHF